The sequence of this TCR beta chain was determined in a study of T cells in localized non-small cell lung cancer. Clones were sequenced by immunoSEQ multiplex PCR, and TCRdb holds only the in-frame ones, with some missing. The sample lists 25,000 to 35,000 clones, about 91% seen once, with 25% to 35% in the top ten. The TCR sequence derives from a female donor older than 55 with stage I lung adenocarcinoma. This sample comprised peripheral blood, obtained before any cancer treatment.

DNA for the CDR3: TGCAGTGCACGACTGGGGGAGACCCAGTACTTC. It specifies CSARLGETQYF. V is TRBV20-1 and J is TRBJ2-5; D call uncertain. Trimming pared 6 bases from V and 5 bases from J, leaving 10 bases between. CDR1 and CDR2 from the germline V gene are DFQATT and SNEGSKA (reference sequence). The CDR3 has 11 amino acids.